Presented here are 18 T cell receptor beta chains from one specimen sequenced in a study of T cells in Graves' hyperthyroidism and ophthalmopathy. TCR beta CDR3 regions were amplified from RNA. The primer set for the first-round RT-PCR of the TCR CDR3 was HTBI. One entry per CDR3 protein, called by TCRdb with MiXCR from the multiplex PCR reads. The sample gives about 350,000 distinct CDR3 sequences, about a sixth of which show up once; 34% is in the top ten. The sample taken for sequencing was blood. The receptors here all came from a woman aged 25-40 years with Graves' hyperthyroidism that later progressed to Graves' ophthalmopathy.

This clonotype was detected only a few times. Being one base from a much bigger clone, this may be a read error. The chain links TRBV12-3 or TRBV12-4 to TRBJ2-5; TRBD2 is a possible D gene (5 bases). The CDR3 covers 18 residues. V gave up 8 bases and J gave up 2 bases, with 27 bases separating them. In DNA form, the CDR3 reads TGTGCCAGCGGCCCACTTGAAAGACTAACCTGGCAGCAAGAGACCCAGTACTTC. It translates to CASGPLERLTWQQETQYF.

This clonotype was seen only a few times. The chain employs TRBV18 and TRBJ2-1; D call uncertain. Germline V lookup: CDR1 KGHSH, CDR2 LQKENI. This CDR3 spans 13 amino acids. V gave up 5 bases and J gave up 5 bases, with 10 bases separating them. The DNA of the CDR3 is TGTGCCAGCTCATCGGAGACGGACAATGAGCAGTTCTTC. The encoded protein is CASSSETDNEQFF.

This clonotype was counted ten times or more. This chain links TRBV6-1 with TRBJ2-5, with 7 bases aligning to TRBD2. CDR3 length: 15 residues. V was clipped by 5 bases and J by 5 bases; unmatched bases: 11. Germline CDR1 reads MNHNS; CDR2 reads SASEGT. CDR3 nucleotide sequence: TGTGCCAGCAGTCAGGGATCCGGGGGGATCGAGACCCAGTACTTC. The encoded protein is CASSQGSGGIETQYF.

This chain uses TRBV27 with TRBJ1-1, with unresolved D. CDR3 length: 14 residues. Germline loops: CDR1 MNHEY, CDR2 SMNVEV (reference sequence). V shed 5 bases and J shed 8 bases, with 18 bases lying between them. The chain's CDR3 is CASSSIYRETEAFF. CDR3 in DNA: TGTGCCAGCAGTAGCATCTACAGAGAAACCGAAGCTTTCTTT.

This clonotype was found many times. V is TRBV10-2 and J is TRBJ2-1; D is uncertain. CDR1 WSHSY and CDR2 SAAADI come from the germline V gene. CDR3 length: 15 amino acids. V lost 4 bases, J lost 2 bases, and 12 bases lay in between. The CDR3 loop is CASSAGRLTYNEQFF. The CDR3, as DNA: TGCGCCAGCAGTGCAGGACGGCTTACCTACAATGAGCAGTTCTTC.

The table lists this clonotype with many counts. In nucleotides, the CDR3 is TGTGCCAGCAGCCAACGTCAGGGGGGTGAAGCTTTCTTT. It codes for CASSQRQGGEAFF. V and J are TRBV11-1 and TRBJ1-1; 7 bases map to TRBD1. Trimming cost V 5 bases and J 7 bases; bases outside gene matches: 7. CDR3 length equals 13 residues. CDR1 SGHAT and CDR2 FQDESV come from the germline V gene (reference sequence).

This clonotype has at least ten counts. The gene calls are TRBV20-1 and TRBJ2-3, with 9 bases fitting TRBD2. Trimming took 2 bases from V and 2 from J; bases not matched to a gene: 14. Germline CDR1 is DFQATT and CDR2 is SNEGSKA (reference sequence). The CDR3 sequence is 18 residues long. DNA for the CDR3: TGCAGTGCTAGATGGCTTTTGGACCTAGCGGGAAACACAGATACGCAGTATTTT. It is translated as CSARWLLDLAGNTDTQYF.

This clonotype showed up many times. The chain couples TRBV3-1 to TRBJ2-3, with 8 bases lining up with TRBD2. Per the germline V gene, CDR1 is LGHDT and CDR2 is YNNKEL (reference sequence). The CDR3 is 17 residues long. V gave up 1 base and J gave up 2 bases; unmatched junction bases: 8. The CDR3 sequence: CASSQGALAVHTDTQYF. The CDR3 DNA is TGTGCCAGCAGCCAAGGGGCACTAGCGGTACACACAGATACGCAGTATTTT.

With regard to this clonotype: This could be a read error, since a much larger clone is one nucleotide away. The chain links TRBV11-2 to TRBJ2-7, with 9 bases that match TRBD2. CDR3 size: 17 residues. CDR1 is SGHAT, CDR2 FQNNGV, per germline. The CDR3 DNA follows: TGTGCCAGCAGCTTAGGTCGGACTAGCGCTTACTCCTACGAGCAGTGCTTC. Amino acid sequence: CASSLGRTSAYSYEQCF. Based on the CDR3 plus reference TRBV11-2 and TRBJ2-7, the full variable domain is EAGVAQSPRYKIIEKRQSVAFWCNPISGHATLYWYQQILGQGPKLLIQFQNNGVVDDSQLPKDRFSAERLKGVDSTLKIQPAKLEDSAVYLCASSLGRTSAYSYEQCFGPGTRLTVT.

The sample holds many counts of this clonotype. The genes are TRBV2 and TRBJ2-3, with D maybe TRBD2 (5 bases). V lost 3 bases and J lost 0, with 16 bases in between. Germline assignment: CDR1 SNHLY and CDR2 FYNNEI. CDR3 length equals 17 residues. The CDR3 sequence: CASSDSDSYTSTDTQYF. The CDR3 nucleotides read TGTGCCAGCAGTGATTCGGACTCCTACACTAGCACAGATACGCAGTATTTT.

This sequence joins TRBV6-2 or TRBV6-3 and TRBJ2-7; 14 bases agree with TRBD2. CDR1 and CDR2 (germline): MNHEY, SVGEGT. J gave up 3 bases and V 5 bases, and 3 bases lay outside the gene matches. CDR3 size: 15 residues. The CDR3 protein is CASSTGLAGGYEQYF. CDR3 coding DNA: TGTGCCAGCAGTACAGGACTAGCGGGAGGCTACGAGCAGTACTTC.

The chain is built from TRBV25-1 and TRBJ1-1, with 7 positions matching TRBD1. Germline loops: CDR1 MGHDK, CDR2 SYGVNS. The CDR3 has 14 amino acids. V shed 1 base, J shed 5 bases, and the junction held 4 bases outside the gene matches. The CDR3 region is CASSESAGGTEAFF. In nucleotides, the CDR3 is TGTGCCAGCAGTGAATCGGCAGGGGGGACTGAAGCTTTCTTT.

This clonotype was recorded a few times. In DNA form, the CDR3 reads TGCAGTGTGCGGCAGTATAACTATGGCTACACCTTC. Translating gives CSVRQYNYGYTF. The V gene is TRBV20-1, the J gene TRBJ1-2; D call uncertain. The germline gives CDR1 DFQATT, CDR2 SNEGSKA (reference sequence). The ends were cut back, 7 bases at V and 1 base at J, with 10 bases in the middle. The CDR3 runs 12 residues.

The chain carries TRBV7-9 and TRBJ2-3; 7 positions match TRBD1. The CDR3 runs to 15 residues. The V gene end was trimmed by 5 bases and the J gene end by 2 bases; junction bases not matched to a gene: 7. Germline V gene lookup returns CDR1 SEHNR and CDR2 FQNEAQ (reference sequence). The CDR3 DNA sequence: TGTGCCAGCAGCACCGGGACAGAGTCCACAGATACGCAGTATTTT. Translating gives CASSTGTESTDTQYF.

In its sample, this clonotype was seen many times. CDR3 amino acids: CASSFWRDGGYTF. CDR3 nucleotides: TGTGCCAGCAGCTTCTGGAGGGACGGGGGCTACACCTTC. The chain couples TRBV7-8 to TRBJ1-2; possible D gene TRBD1, 5 bases. Trimming stripped 3 bases from V and 8 bases from J, with 13 bases between. Looked up from germline, CDR1 is SGHVS and CDR2 is FQNEAQ. The CDR3 is 13 amino acids.

The table lists this clonotype with many counts. V usage is TRBV11-2 and J usage is TRBJ1-6; D remains unclear. CDR3 length equals 11 residues. V dropped 2 bases and J dropped 8 bases, with 1 base sitting between them. Germline CDR1 reads SGHAT; CDR2 reads FQNNGV. The CDR3, as DNA: TGTGCCAGCAGCTTACATTCACCCCTCCACTTT. Residues: CASSLHSPLHF. Using reference TRBV11-2 and TRBJ1-6 for the parts outside the CDR3, the full variable domain is EAGVAQSPRYKIIEKRQSVAFWCNPISGHATLYWYQQILGQGPKLLIQFQNNGVVDDSQLPKDRFSAERLKGVDSTLKIQPAKLEDSAVYLCASSLHSPLHFGNGTRLTVT.

This clonotype was detected many times. This chain uses TRBV7-8 with TRBJ1-6; no reliable D call. Germline values: CDR1 SGHVS, CDR2 FQNEAQ. Trimming left V 1 base short and J 5 bases short, with 9 bases between. The CDR3 is 15 residues long. The CDR3: CASSLERPNNSPLHF. CDR3 sequence (DNA): TGTGCCAGCAGCTTAGAACGCCCGAATAATTCACCCCTCCACTTT.

This clonotype came up many times. One end of the junction does not line up with germline, which may come from a read error. The chain combines TRBV6-1 with TRBJ2-2, with 7 bases lining up with TRBD2. This CDR3 contains 19 residues. Germline V gives CDR1 MNHNS, CDR2 SASEGT. CDR3 sequence (DNA): TGTGCCAGCAGGGAAGGGACTCCTGGGTCCAGCGGGGACACCGGGGAGCTGTTTTTT. Protein sequence: CASREGTPGSSGDTGELFF.